This T cell receptor beta chain was profiled in a study of tumor-infiltrating lymphocytes in primary liver carcinoma. This CDR3 is built from 16 residues. J gave up 3 bases and V 4 bases, and 13 bases lay outside the gene matches. The germline gives CDR1 SGHDT, CDR2 YYEEEE. General observations from the study: Compared with tumor region pairs, tumor-adjacent and tumor-blood pairs overlapped less. Since the samples were bulk and unsorted, the CD4+ and CD8+ repertoires were not compared.

Researchers drew blood RNA from unsorted whole blood and extracted germline DNA as well. An approximately 3.6-milliliter peripheral blood sample was collected before surgery. The template, 450 to 650 ng total RNA, yielded TCR beta cDNA made with a constant-region primer. Researchers made the TCR beta libraries by running three nested multiplex PCR rounds with slightly modified ARM-PCR. The opening two PCR rounds, around 9 cycles each, paired TRBV1-TRBV30 forward primers with a C-beta reverse primer. Using its own MiXCR run on the multiplex PCR reads, TCRdb lists one record per CDR3 protein. The sample holds almost 200,000 distinct CDR3 sequences, 65% seen once. This clonotype was seen ten or more times. What it binds is unknown.

This receptor was identified in a woman aged 60-70 years with primary liver carcinoma and hepatitis B virus infection. J is TRBJ2-7 and V is TRBV5-6, with 7 bases that match TRBD1. Sequencing was done on a sample of peripheral blood. The CDR3 spells CASSPVGDRGRYEQYF. The DNA for the CDR3 is TGTGCCAGCAGCCCCGTCGGGGACAGAGGCCGCTACGAGCAGTACTTC.